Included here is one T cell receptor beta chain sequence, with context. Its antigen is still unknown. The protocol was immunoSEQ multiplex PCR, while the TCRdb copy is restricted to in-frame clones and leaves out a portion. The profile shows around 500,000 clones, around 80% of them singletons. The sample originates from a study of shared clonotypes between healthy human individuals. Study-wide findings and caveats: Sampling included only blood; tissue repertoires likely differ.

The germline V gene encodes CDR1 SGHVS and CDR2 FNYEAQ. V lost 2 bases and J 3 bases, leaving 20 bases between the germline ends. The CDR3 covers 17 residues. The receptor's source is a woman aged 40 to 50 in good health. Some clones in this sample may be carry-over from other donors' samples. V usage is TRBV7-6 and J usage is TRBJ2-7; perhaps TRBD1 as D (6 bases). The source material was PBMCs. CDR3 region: CASSLYVTGRVGYEQYF. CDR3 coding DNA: TGTGCCAGCAGCTTATACGTCACAGGGAGAGTTGGCTACGAGCAGTACTTC.